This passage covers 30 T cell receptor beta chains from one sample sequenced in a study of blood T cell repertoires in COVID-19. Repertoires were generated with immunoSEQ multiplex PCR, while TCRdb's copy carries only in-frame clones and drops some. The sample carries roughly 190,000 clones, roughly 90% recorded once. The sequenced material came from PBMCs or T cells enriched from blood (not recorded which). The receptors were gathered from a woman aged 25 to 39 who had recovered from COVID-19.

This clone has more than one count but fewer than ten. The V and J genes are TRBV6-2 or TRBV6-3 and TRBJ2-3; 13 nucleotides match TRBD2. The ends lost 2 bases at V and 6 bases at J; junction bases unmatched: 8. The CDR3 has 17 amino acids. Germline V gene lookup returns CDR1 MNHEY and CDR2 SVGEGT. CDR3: CASSYARGLAGVDTQYF. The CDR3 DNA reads TGTGCCAGCAGTTACGCACGCGGACTAGCGGGAGTGGATACGCAGTATTTT.

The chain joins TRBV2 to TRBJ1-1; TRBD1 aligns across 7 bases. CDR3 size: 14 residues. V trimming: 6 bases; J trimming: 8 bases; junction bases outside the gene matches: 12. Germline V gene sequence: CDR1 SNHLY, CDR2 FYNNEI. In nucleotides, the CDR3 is TGTGCCAGCAGGGTAGACAGGGCTGTTCGGGAAGCTTTCTTT. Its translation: CASRVDRAVREAFF. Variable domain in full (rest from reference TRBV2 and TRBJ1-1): EPEVTQTPSHQVTQMGQEVILRCVPISNHLYFYWYRQILGQKVEFLVSFYNNEISEKSEIFDDQFSVERPDGSNFTLKIRSTKLEDSAMYFCASRVDRAVREAFFGQGTRLTVV.

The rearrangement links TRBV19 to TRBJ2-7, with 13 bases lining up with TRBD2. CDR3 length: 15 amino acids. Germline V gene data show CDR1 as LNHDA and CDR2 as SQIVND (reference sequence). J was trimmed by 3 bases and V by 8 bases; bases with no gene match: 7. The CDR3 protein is CASATSGGADYEQYF. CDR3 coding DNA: TGTGCCAGTGCTACTAGCGGGGGGGCGGACTACGAGCAGTACTTC.

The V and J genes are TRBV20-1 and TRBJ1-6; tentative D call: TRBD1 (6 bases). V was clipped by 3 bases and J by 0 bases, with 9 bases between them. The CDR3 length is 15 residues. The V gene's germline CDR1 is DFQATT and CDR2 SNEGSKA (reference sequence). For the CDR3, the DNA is TGCAGTGCTAGTAGGGGGAGCTCCTATAATTCACCCCTCCACTTT. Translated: CSASRGSSYNSPLHF.

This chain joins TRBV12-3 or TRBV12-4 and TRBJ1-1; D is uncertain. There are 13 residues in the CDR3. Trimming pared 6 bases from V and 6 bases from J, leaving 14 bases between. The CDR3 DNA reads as TGTGCCAGCAGCCGACGGGGATCCCCTGAAGCTTTCTTT. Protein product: CASSRRGSPEAFF.

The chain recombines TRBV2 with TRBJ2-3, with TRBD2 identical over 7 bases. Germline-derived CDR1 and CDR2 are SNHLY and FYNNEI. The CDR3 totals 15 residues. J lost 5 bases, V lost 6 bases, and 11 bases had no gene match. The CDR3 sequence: CASSAGVAAEDTQYF. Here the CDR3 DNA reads TGTGCCAGCAGCGCGGGGGTAGCGGCAGAAGATACGCAGTATTTT.

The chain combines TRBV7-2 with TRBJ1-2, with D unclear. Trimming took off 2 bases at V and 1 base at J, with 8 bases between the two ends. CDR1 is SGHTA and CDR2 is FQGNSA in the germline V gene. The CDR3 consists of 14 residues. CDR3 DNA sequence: TGTGCCAGCAGCTTATCGGAGATTAACTATGGCTACACCTTC. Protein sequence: CASSLSEINYGYTF.

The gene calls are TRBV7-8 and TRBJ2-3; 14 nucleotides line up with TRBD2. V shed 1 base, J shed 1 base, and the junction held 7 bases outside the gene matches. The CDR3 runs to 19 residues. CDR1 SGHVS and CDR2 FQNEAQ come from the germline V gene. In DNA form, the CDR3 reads TGTGCCAGCAGCTTAGTATGGACTAGCGGGGGGCGGGGCACAGATACGCAGTATTTT. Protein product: CASSLVWTSGGRGTDTQYF.

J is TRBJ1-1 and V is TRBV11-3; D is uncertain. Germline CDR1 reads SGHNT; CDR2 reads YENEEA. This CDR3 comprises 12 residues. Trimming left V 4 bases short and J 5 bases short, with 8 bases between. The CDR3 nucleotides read TGTGCCAGCAGCTCGAAGCCGACTGAAGCTTTCTTT. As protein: CASSSKPTEAFF.

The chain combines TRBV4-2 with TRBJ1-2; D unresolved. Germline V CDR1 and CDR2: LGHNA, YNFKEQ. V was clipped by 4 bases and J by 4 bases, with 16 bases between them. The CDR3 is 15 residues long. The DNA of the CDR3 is TGTGCCAGCAGCCCGATTCAAGGAGATCCCTATGGCTACACCTTC. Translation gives CASSPIQGDPYGYTF.

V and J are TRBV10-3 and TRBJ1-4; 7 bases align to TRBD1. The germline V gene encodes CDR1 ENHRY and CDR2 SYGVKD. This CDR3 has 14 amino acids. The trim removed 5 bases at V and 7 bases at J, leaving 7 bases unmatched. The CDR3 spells CAISTRQGGEKLFF. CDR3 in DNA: TGTGCCATCAGTACGAGACAGGGAGGTGAAAAACTGTTTTTT.

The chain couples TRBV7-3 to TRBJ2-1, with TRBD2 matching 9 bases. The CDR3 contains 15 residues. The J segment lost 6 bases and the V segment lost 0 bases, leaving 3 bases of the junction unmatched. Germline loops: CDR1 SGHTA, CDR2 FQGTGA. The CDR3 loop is CASSLTRGRGNEQFF. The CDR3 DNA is TGTGCCAGCAGCTTAACTCGCGGGAGGGGCAATGAGCAGTTCTTC.

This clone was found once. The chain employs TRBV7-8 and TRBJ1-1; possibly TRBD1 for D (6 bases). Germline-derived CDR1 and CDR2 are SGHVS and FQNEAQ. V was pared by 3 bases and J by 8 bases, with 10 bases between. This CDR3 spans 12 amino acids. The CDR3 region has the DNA TGTGCCAGCAGCTTGGGGGCTACGGAAGCTTTCTTT. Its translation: CASSLGATEAFF.

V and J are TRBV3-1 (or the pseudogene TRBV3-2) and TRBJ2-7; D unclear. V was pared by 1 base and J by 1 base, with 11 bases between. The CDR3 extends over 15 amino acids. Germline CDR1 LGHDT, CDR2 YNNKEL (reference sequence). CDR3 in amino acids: CASSQGLAASYEQYF. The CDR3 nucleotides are TGTGCCAGCAGCCAAGGGTTGGCAGCGTCCTACGAGCAGTACTTC.

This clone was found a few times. CDR3 bases: TGTGCCAGCAGCTTCCCAGGGGTGATAGAGGGCTACACCTTC. It translates to CASSFPGVIEGYTF. V and J are TRBV7-2 and TRBJ1-2; D might be TRBD1 (6 bases). Germline loops: CDR1 SGHTA, CDR2 FQGNSA. There are 14 residues in the CDR3. V was trimmed by 3 bases and J by 8 bases, leaving 16 bases between them. The complete variable domain, with remaining parts taken from reference TRBV7-2 and TRBJ1-2, reads GAGVSQSPSNKVTEKGKDVELRCDPISGHTALYWYRQSLGQGLEFLIYFQGNSAPDKSGLPSDRFSAERTGGSVSTLTIQRTQQEDSAVYLCASSFPGVIEGYTFGSGTRLTVV.

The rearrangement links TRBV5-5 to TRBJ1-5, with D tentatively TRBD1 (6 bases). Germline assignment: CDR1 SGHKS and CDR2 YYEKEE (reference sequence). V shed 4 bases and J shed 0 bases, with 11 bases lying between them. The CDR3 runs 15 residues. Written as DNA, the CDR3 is TGTGCCAGCAGCAGAGGACAGAATAGCAATCAGCCCCAGCATTTT. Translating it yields CASSRGQNSNQPQHF. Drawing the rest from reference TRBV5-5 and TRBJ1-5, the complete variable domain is DAGVTQSPTHLIKTRGQQVTLRCSPISGHKSVSWYQQVLGQGPQFIFQYYEKEERGRGNFPDRFSARQFPNYSSELNVNALLLGDSALYLCASSRGQNSNQPQHFGDGTRLSIL.

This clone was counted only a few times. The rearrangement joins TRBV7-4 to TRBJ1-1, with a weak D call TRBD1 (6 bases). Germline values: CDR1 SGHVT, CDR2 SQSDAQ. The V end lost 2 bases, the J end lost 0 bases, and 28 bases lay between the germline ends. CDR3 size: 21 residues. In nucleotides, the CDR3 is TGTGCCAGCAGCTTAACAGGGTTAAGCCCTAAAGCAGAAAGTTTGAACACTGAAGCTTTCTTT. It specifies CASSLTGLSPKAESLNTEAFF.

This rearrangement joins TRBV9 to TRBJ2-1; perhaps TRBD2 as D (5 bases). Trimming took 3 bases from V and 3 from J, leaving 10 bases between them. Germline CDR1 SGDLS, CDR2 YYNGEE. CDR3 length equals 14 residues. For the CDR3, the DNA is TGTGCCAGCAGCGGACGGGCGGGCTACAATGAGCAGTTCTTC. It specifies CASSGRAGYNEQFF.

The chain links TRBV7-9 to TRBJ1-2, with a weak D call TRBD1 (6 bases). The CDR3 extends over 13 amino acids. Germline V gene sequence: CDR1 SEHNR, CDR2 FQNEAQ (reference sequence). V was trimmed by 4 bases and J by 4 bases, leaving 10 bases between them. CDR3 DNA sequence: TGTGCCAGCAGCTCCCAGGGGTCCTATGGCTACACCTTC. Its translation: CASSSQGSYGYTF.

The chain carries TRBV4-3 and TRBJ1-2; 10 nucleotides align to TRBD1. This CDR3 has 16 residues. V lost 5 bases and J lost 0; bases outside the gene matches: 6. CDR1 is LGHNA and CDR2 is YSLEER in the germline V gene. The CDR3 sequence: CASSRGQGRPNYGYTF. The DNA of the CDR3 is TGCGCCAGCAGCAGGGGACAGGGGAGGCCTAACTATGGCTACACCTTC.

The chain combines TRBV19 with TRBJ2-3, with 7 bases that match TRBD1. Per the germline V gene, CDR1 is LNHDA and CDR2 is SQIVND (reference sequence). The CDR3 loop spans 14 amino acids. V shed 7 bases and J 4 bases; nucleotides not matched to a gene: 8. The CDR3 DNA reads TGTGCCAGTACGACGACAGGGCAGGCAGATACGCAGTATTTT. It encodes CASTTTGQADTQYF.

CDR3 sequence (DNA): TGCGCCAGCAGCTTGGTGACAGCTTTCGGTGAAAAACTGTTTTTT. Translating it yields CASSLVTAFGEKLFF. The V call is TRBV5-1, the J call TRBJ1-4, with D possibly TRBD1 on 5 matching bases. The V gene's germline CDR1 is SGHRS and CDR2 YFSETQ. This CDR3 has 15 amino acids. V was pared by 0 bases and J by 7 bases, with 13 bases between.

In nucleotides, the CDR3 is TGTGCCAGCAGACCTAGCCGCCTCACAGATACGCAGTATTTT. Encoded protein: CASRPSRLTDTQYF. This rearrangement joins TRBV11-2 to TRBJ2-3; the D gene is possibly TRBD2 (5 bases). The V and J ends lost 6 bases and 2 bases respectively, with 12 bases between them. This CDR3 is 14 amino acids long. Germline-derived CDR1 and CDR2 are SGHAT and FQNNGV.

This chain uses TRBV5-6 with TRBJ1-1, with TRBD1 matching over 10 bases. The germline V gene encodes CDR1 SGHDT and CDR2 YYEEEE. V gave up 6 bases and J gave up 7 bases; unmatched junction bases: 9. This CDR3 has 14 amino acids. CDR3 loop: CASILTRDRGEAFF. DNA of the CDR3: TGTGCCAGCATCCTAACCCGGGACAGGGGTGAAGCTTTCTTT. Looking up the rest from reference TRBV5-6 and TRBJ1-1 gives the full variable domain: DAGVTQSPTHLIKTRGQQVTLRCSPKSGHDTVSWYQQALGQGPQFIFQYYEEEERQRGNFPDRFSGHQFPNYSSELNVNALLLGDSALYLCASILTRDRGEAFFGQGTRLTVV.

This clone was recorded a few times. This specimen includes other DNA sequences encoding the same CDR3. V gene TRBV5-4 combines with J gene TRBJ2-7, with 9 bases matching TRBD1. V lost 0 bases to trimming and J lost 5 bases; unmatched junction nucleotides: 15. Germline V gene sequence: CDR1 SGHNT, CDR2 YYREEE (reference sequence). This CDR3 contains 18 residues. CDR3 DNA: TGTGCCAGCAGCTTGGGATCAGAGGGTTGGGACAGGGACCACGAGCAGTACTTC. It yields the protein CASSLGSEGWDRDHEQYF. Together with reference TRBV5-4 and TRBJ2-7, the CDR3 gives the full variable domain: ETGVTQSPTHLIKTRGQQVTLRCSSQSGHNTVSWYQQALGQGPQFIFQYYREEENGRGNFPPRFSGLQFPNYSSELNVNALELDDSALYLCASSLGSEGWDRDHEQYFGPGTRLTVT.

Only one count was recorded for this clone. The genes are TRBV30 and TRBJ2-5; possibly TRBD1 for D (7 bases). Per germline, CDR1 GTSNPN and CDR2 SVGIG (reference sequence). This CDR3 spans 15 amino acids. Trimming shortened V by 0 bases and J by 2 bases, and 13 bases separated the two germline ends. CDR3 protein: CAWSVLRGTQETQYF. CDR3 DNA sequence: TGTGCCTGGAGTGTACTCAGGGGGACTCAAGAGACCCAGTACTTC.

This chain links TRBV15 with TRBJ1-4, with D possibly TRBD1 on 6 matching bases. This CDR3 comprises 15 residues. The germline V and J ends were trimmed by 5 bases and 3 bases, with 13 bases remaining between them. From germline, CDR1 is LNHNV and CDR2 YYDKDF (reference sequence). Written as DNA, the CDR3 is TGTGCCACCAGCCCTCGGGACAATCCTAATGAAAAACTGTTTTTT. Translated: CATSPRDNPNEKLFF.

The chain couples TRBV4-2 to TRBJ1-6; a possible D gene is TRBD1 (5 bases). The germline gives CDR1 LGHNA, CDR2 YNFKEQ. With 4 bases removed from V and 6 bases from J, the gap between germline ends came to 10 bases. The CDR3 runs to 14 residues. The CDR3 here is CASSPKGPNSPLHF. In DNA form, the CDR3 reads TGTGCCAGCAGCCCAAAGGGGCCTAATTCACCCCTCCACTTT.

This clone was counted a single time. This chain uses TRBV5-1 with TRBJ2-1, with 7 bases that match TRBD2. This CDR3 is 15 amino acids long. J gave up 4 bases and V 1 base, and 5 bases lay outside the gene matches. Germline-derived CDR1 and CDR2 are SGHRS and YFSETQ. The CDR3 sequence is CASSLSSGAYNEQFF. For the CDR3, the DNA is TGCGCCAGCAGCTTGAGCAGCGGGGCGTACAATGAGCAGTTCTTC.

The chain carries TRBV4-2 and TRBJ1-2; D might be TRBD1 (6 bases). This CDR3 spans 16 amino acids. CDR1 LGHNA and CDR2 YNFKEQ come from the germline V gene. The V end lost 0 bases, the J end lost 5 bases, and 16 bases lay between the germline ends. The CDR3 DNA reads TGTGCCAGCAGCCAAGACTCGGGGGGCGCTGGGTATGGCTACACCTTC. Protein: CASSQDSGGAGYGYTF.